Listed below are T cell receptor beta chains from one sample, sequenced in a study of breast tumors, draining lymph nodes, adjacent tissues. TCRdb analysed the multiplex PCR reads with MiXCR anew, one entry per CDR3 protein. This sample yields 150,000 to 200,000 distinct CDR3 sequences, of which approximately 33% are seen a single time; around 3.5% belongs to the top ten. The sequencing sample was made of axillary lymph node tissue. These receptors all come from a female donor with breast cancer. Some clones in this sample may be carry-over from other donors' samples. Each CDR3 is given with its conserved first and last residue. A D gene is named only where the DNA matches it firmly. Not all rows give a size; the values are once, few, many and, for expanded clones, a class.

clone size	D gene	V gene	J gene	CDR3 DNA	CDR3 protein
many	.	TRBV5-8	TRBJ2-3	TGTGCCAGCAGCTTGGCCCAAGGGACGCAGTATTTT	CASSLAQGTQYF
many	TRBD2	TRBV20-1	TRBJ2-5	TGCAGTGCTAGGGGTAGCGGGGGGGCAGGAGAGACCCAGTACTTC	CSARGSGGAGETQYF
.	.	TRBV20-1	TRBJ2-7	TGCAGTGCTAGAGGTGTATACGAGCAGTACTTC	CSARGVYEQYF
many	TRBD1	TRBV29-1	TRBJ1-1	TGCAGCGTTTACGGACAGGCGAGGACTGAAGCTTTCTTT	CSVYGQARTEAFF
.	TRBD1	TRBV12-3/TRBV12-4	TRBJ1-1	TGTGCCAGCAGCTCCAGGGGGGGCGCGGTGAATACTGAAGCTTTCTTT	CASSSRGGAVNTEAFF
many	TRBD2	TRBV20-1	TRBJ2-3	TGCAGTGCTAGAGGAGGGACTAGCGGGAGGGCCGCCTACGGCACAGATACGCAGTATTTT	CSARGGTSGRAAYGTDTQYF
many	.	TRBV19	TRBJ2-7	TGTGCCAGTAGTTCCAGTCCAGGGGCCTACGAGCAGTACTTC	CASSSSPGAYEQYF
.	.	TRBV20-1	TRBJ2-1	TGCAGTGCTAGAGGTAGTAGGTTGAGCGAGTCCTACGATGAGCAGTTCTTC	CSARGSRLSESYDEQFF
many	TRBD1	TRBV28	TRBJ1-4	TGTGCCAGCAGTTACTCGACCGGGACAGGGGGGATTTTT	CASSYSTGTGGIF
few	.	TRBV10-2	TRBJ1-1	TGCGCCAGCTATGAAAGGGTGAACACTGAAGCTTTCTTT	CASYERVNTEAFF
.	TRBD2	TRBV5-1	TRBJ2-1	TGCGCCAGCAGCTCGGGACTAGCGGGGGGCTCTAATGAGCAGTCCTTC	CASSSGLAGGSNEQSF
many	.	TRBV7-2	TRBJ2-6	TGTGCCAGCAGCTTAGATTCGTCTGGGGCCAACGTCCTGACTTTC	CASSLDSSGANVLTF
.	.	TRBV20-1	TRBJ2-1	TGCAGTGGTCCTAGTGCCACCAGTGAGCCGTTCTTC	CSGPSATSEPFF
.	.	TRBV7-9	TRBJ2-1	TGTGCCAGCAGCTTAAAAGTCGGGAGTGGATACAATGAGCAGTTCTTC	CASSLKVGSGYNEQFF
.	.	TRBV28	TRBJ1-2	TGTGCCAGCAGTTTAGAGGACAGATATGGCTACACCTTC	CASSLEDRYGYTF
many	.	TRBV5-1	TRBJ2-3	TGCGCCAGCAGCCGGGGAGGTAGGGCAGATACGCAGTATTTT	CASSRGGRADTQYF
many	.	TRBV12-3/TRBV12-4	TRBJ1-2	TGTGCCAGCAGTTTGTACTATGGCTACACCTTC	CASSLYYGYTF
.	.	TRBV14	TRBJ1-5	TGTGCCAGCAGCCACTATCAGGGATACCAGCATTTT	CASSHYQGYQHF
many	TRBD1	TRBV28	TRBJ2-7	TGTGCCAGCAGTTCAAACACTTTTATAGGGGACAGGGGTCACGAGCAGTACTTC	CASSSNTFIGDRGHEQYF
many	TRBD1	TRBV19	TRBJ2-1	TGTGCCAGCTCCCCAGGGGGTCCCTATGGCAATGAGCAGTTCTTC	CASSPGGPYGNEQFF
many	.	TRBV30	TRBJ1-5	TGTGCCTGGAGTGGGGGATCTGGGGGGAGAAATCAGCCCCAGCATTTT	CAWSGGSGGRNQPQHF
many	.	TRBV6-5	TRBJ2-7	TGTGCCAGCAGTTACCAGCAGAGTCCCATCTACGAGCAGTACTTC	CASSYQQSPIYEQYF
many	.	TRBV7-9	TRBJ2-2	TGTGCCAGCAGCCCGCCGGCTCGGGCGGAGCTGTTTTTT	CASSPPARAELFF
.	.	TRBV20-1	TRBJ1-5	TGCAGTGCTGGGGGGTATAGCAATCAGCCCCAGCATTTT	CSAGGYSNQPQHF
many	TRBD2	TRBV6-6	TRBJ2-7	TGTGCCAGCAGTTACTCCGGTCCCGGGAGGGGCAACGAGCAGTACTTC	CASSYSGPGRGNEQYF
.	TRBD1	TRBV10-3	TRBJ2-7	TGTGCCGTCAGTGAGGGGACAGACTACGGGCAGTACTTC	CAVSEGTDYGQYF
.	TRBD1	TRBV10-3	TRBJ2-1	TGTGCTATCAGTGAAGAACAGGGGTCCTATGAGCAGTTCTTC	CAISEEQGSYEQFF
.	.	TRBV6-2/TRBV6-3	TRBJ2-2	TGTGCCAGCAGCGGGACCCCGAACACCGGGGAGCTGTTTTTT	CASSGTPNTGELFF
many	.	TRBV5-1	TRBJ2-5	TGCGCCAGCAGCTTCATACTGGGCACTGAGACCCAGTACTTC	CASSFILGTETQYF
many	.	TRBV4-1	TRBJ2-7	TGCGCCAGCAGCCAGGGGGACTCCTACGAGCAGTACTTC	CASSQGDSYEQYF
many	.	TRBV2	TRBJ1-1	TGTGCCAGCCAGGGGAGGGTGAACACTGAAGCTTTCTTT	CASQGRVNTEAFF
few	.	TRBV7-9	TRBJ1-1	TGTGCCAGCAGCCCTAGCACCGGCGGAGGCACTGAAGCTTTCTTT	CASSPSTGGGTEAFF
.	.	TRBV12-3/TRBV12-4	TRBJ1-6	TGTGCCAGCAGTTACTTAGCGGGGAATTCACCCCTCCACTTT	CASSYLAGNSPLHF
.	.	TRBV5-6	TRBJ2-1	TGTGCCAGCAGCCTGGGGGCAGGGGCTAATGAGCAGTTCTTC	CASSLGAGANEQFF
many	.	TRBV3-1	TRBJ1-5	TGTGCCAGCAGCCAAGATGGGGGCAATCAGCCCCAGCATTTT	CASSQDGGNQPQHF
many	.	TRBV7-9	TRBJ2-1	TGTGCCAGCAGCCACGGACGTTACAATGAGCAGTTCTTC	CASSHGRYNEQFF
many	.	TRBV10-3	TRBJ2-1	TGTGCCATCAGTTACCTAGGTAATGAGCGGTTCTTC	CAISYLGNERFF
.	TRBD1	TRBV24-1	TRBJ1-6	TGTGCCACCAGTGACCACTCGGCGCAGGGGGATTCACCCCTCCACTTT	CATSDHSAQGDSPLHF
.	.	TRBV2	TRBJ1-4	TGTGCCGGCAGGTCGACCATCCTTGGTGAAAAACTGTTTTTT	CAGRSTILGEKLFF
many	.	TRBV24-1	TRBJ2-5	TGTGCCACCAGTGATCGGGGGGCGGGGGAGACCCAGTACTTC	CATSDRGAGETQYF
few	.	TRBV7-9	TRBJ1-1	TGTGCCAGCAGCTTACCAAGGGCCTTGGGCGATACAGAAGCTTTCTTT	CASSLPRALGDTEAFF
many	TRBD2	TRBV5-5	TRBJ2-2	TGTGCCAGCAGCCTTGGACTAGCGGGAGGAACCGGGGAGCTGTTTTTT	CASSLGLAGGTGELFF
once	TRBD2	TRBV20-1	TRBJ2-3	TGCAGTGCTAGTTGGACTAGCGGGGGTCCCAATGAGCAGTATTTT	CSASWTSGGPNEQYF
many	TRBD2	TRBV3-1	TRBJ2-5	TGTGCCAGCAGAAAGCCGGGACTAGCGGGGGTGAAAGAGACCCAGTACTTC	CASRKPGLAGVKETQYF
.	TRBD1	TRBV7-9	TRBJ1-1	TGTGCCAGCAGCCCCGGGGACAGGGCTGCTTTCTTT	CASSPGDRAAFF
many	TRBD1	TRBV5-1	TRBJ1-6	TGCGCCAGCAGCTTGGAGGGGGCGGGGGGTTCACCCCTCCACTTT	CASSLEGAGGSPLHF
many	TRBD2	TRBV29-1	TRBJ2-3	TGCAGCGCTGTACTAGCGGGCACAGATACGCAGTATTTT	CSAVLAGTDTQYF
.	TRBD2	TRBV20-1	TRBJ2-3	TGCAGTGATAGTCTAGCGGGGGCTCCCAGCACAGATACGCAGTATTTT	CSDSLAGAPSTDTQYF
many	TRBD1	TRBV5-1	TRBJ2-5	TGCGCCAGCAGCTTGAACAGGGGGAGGGAGACCCAGTACTTC	CASSLNRGRETQYF
few	.	TRBV4-3	TRBJ1-1	TGCGCCAGCAGCCAAGAGAGGGGGTTGAACACTGAAGCTTTCTTT	CASSQERGLNTEAFF
many	.	TRBV20-1	TRBJ1-2	TGCAGTGCTTCAAACAGGGTTAACTATGGCTACACCTTC	CSASNRVNYGYTF
many	.	TRBV7-9	TRBJ1-2	TGTGCCAGCAGCGGACGGGTCGCCTATGGCTACACCTTC	CASSGRVAYGYTF
.	.	TRBV6-4	TRBJ1-3	TGTGCCAGCAGCGAATCCGTTATAGGAAACACCATATATTTT	CASSESVIGNTIYF
many	.	TRBV12-3/TRBV12-4	TRBJ2-1	TGTGCCAGCAGTGACACCCGAGAATTGGCCTACAATGAGCAGTTCTTC	CASSDTRELAYNEQFF
many	.	TRBV5-4	TRBJ2-1	TGTGCCAGCAGCTTGGTCGGGAGCTCCTACAATGAGCAGTTCTTC	CASSLVGSSYNEQFF
many	.	TRBV20-1	TRBJ1-5	TGCAGTGCTAGAGCAGGGTACCGGCCCCAGCATTTT	CSARAGYRPQHF
many	TRBD2	TRBV7-2	TRBJ2-1	TGTGCCAGCAGCTTAGCGCCTAGCGGGAGCTCCTACAATGAGCAGTTCTTC	CASSLAPSGSSYNEQFF